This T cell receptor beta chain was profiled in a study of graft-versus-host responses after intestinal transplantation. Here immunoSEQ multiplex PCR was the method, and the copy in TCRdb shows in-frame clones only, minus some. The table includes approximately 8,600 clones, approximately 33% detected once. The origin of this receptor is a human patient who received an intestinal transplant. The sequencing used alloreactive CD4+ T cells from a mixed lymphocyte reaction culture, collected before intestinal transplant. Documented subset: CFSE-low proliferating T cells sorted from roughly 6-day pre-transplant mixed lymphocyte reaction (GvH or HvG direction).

CDR3 sequence reads: CASSRARGLGTEAFF. CDR3 nucleotides: TGCGCCAGCAGCCGGGCCAGGGGGCTGGGCACTGAAGCTTTCTTT. This chain connects TRBV4-1 to TRBJ1-1; 8 bases are shared with TRBD1. The CDR3 contains 15 residues. Germline V gene sequence: CDR1 MGHRA, CDR2 YSYEKL. V lost 4 bases, J lost 4 bases, and 8 bases stayed unmatched.